The clone carrying this T cell receptor beta chain has only a few counts. Its specificity is unknown. It was template switching that added a universal primer site, and there were unique molecular identifiers on the cDNA. Via MiXCR, TCRdb re-called the 5' RACE reads, giving one row per CDR3 protein. The sample holds roughly 1.6 million distinct CDR3 sequences; around a third are singletons and the top ten take roughly 0.3%. The CDR3 is 14 amino acids. The V and J ends lost 6 bases and 5 bases, in that order; junction bases with no gene match: 3. Germline-derived CDR1 and CDR2 are MNHEY and SVGEGT. The sample is drawn from a study of identical twins. Study-wide results and limits: One should note that invariant MAIT and iNKT cells could partly confound zero-insertion analyses. Insertion counts were lower in abundant cord blood beta clonotypes, a trend that memory repertoires did not show.

Sequencing was carried out using cord blood. The chain couples TRBV6-2 or TRBV6-3 to TRBJ2-3; 12 positions match TRBD2. This TCR derives from a newborn girl in good health. CDR3 amino acids: CASRPSGREDTQYF. The CDR3, as DNA: TGTGCCAGCAGGCCTAGCGGGAGGGAAGATACGCAGTATTTT.